The entry below describes one T cell receptor (beta chain). Trimming removed 7 bases from V and 7 bases from J; junction bases left unmatched: 8. The CDR3 is 14 residues long. CDR1 and CDR2 from the germline V gene are SNHLY and FYNNEI. The data were taken from a study of cytomegalovirus exposure and HLA in healthy donors. 60 Vbeta and 13 Jbeta primers were used in PCR. Sequencing was performed with immunoSEQ multiplex PCR; in TCRdb, only in-frame clones are kept and a portion is missing. The sample includes about 150,000 clones, 80% seen only once; the top ten take roughly 5.3%. The chain recombines TRBV2 with TRBJ2-2, with 8 bases identical to TRBD2. Input material: PBMCs. The clonotype originates from a woman between 40 and 50 years old in good health and CMV-seropositive. This CDR3 is CASNEREFNGELFF. CDR3 sequence (DNA): TGTGCCAGCAACGAGCGGGAGTTTAACGGGGAGCTGTTTTTT.